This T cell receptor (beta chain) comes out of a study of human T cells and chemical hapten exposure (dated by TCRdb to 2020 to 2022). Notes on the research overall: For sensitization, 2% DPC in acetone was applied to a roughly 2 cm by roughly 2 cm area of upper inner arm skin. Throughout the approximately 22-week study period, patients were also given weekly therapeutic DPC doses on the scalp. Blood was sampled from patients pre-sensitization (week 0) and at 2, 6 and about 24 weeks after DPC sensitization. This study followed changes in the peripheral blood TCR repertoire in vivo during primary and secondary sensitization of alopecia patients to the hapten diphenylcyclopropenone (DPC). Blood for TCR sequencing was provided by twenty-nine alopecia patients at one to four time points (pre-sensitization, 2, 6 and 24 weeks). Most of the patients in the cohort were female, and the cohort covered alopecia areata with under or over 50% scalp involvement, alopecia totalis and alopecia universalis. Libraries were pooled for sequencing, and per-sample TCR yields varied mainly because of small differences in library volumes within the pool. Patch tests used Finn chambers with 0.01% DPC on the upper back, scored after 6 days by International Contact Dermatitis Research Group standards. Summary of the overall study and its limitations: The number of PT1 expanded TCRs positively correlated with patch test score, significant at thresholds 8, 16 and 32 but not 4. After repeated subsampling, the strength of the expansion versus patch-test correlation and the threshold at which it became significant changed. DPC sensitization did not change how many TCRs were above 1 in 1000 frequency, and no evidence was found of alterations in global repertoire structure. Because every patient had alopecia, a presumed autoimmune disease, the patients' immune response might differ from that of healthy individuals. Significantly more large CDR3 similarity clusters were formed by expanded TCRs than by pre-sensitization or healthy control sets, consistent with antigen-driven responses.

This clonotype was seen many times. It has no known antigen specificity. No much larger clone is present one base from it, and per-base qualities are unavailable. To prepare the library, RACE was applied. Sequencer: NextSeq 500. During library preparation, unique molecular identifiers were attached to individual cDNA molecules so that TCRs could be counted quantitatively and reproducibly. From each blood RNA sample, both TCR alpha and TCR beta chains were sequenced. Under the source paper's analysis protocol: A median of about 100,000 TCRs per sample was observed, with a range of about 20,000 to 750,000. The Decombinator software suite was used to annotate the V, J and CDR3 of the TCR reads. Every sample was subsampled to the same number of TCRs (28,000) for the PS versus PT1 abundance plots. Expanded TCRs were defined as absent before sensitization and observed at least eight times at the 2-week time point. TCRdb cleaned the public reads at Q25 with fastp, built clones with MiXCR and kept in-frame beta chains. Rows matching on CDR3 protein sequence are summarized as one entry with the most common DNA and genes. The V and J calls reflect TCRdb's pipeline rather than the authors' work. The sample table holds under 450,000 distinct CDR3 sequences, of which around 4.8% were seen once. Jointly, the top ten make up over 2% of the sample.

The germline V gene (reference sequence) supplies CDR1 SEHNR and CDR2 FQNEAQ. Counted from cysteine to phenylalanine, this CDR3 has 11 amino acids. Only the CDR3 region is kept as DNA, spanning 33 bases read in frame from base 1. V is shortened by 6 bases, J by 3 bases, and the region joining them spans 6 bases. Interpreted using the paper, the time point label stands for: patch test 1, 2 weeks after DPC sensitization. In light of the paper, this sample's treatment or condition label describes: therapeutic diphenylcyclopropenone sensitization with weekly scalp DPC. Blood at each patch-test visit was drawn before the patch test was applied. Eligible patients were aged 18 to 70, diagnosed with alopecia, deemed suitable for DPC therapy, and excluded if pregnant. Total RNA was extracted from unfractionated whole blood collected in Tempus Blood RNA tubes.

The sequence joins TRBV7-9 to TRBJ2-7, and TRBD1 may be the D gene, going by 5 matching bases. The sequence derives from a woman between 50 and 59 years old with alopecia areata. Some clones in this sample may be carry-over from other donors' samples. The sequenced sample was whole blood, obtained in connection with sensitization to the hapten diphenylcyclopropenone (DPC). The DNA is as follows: TGTGCCAGCAGACAGGACTACGAGCAGTACTTC. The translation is CASRQDYEQYF.